This TCR beta chain comes out of a study of T cells in localized non-small cell lung cancer (dated by TCRdb to the early 2020s). About the full investigation: Comparing tumors with uninvolved tumor-adjacent lungs, the study looked at the T cell repertoires of fewer than 250 patients with early-stage NSCLC. All 240 or so NSCLC patients in the cohort were treatment-naive and had localized lung tumors that were resected. Of the NSCLC patients, about 130 were male and 85 to 110 were female, and the mean age was about 69 years.

Points the paper makes about the study in general: Uninvolved tumor-adjacent lung showed the highest T cell clonality, higher than tumor, which suggests more focused antigenic responses in the uninvolved tumor-adjacent lung. Because multi-region tumor sequencing was not done, intratumor heterogeneity could not be ruled out. A median of around 57 of the top 100 tumor clones were detected in paired uninvolved adjacent lung, and around 30 of these tumor clones were also found among the top 100 clones of the paired uninvolved adjacent lung. Since the design was exploratory, TCR variables were selected using unadjusted p-values with no false-discovery rate correction. Longer overall survival was associated with higher blood T cell density, whereas shorter survival was associated with higher adjacent-lung clonality.

At diagnosis, tumor, uninvolved tumor-adjacent lung and peripheral blood were collected and then preserved as a mix of FFPE and fresh-frozen material. For TCR repertoire profiling, blood samples were analyzed in the form of peripheral blood mononuclear cells. The immunoSEQ Assay was used to sequence TCR beta CDR3 regions from DNA. Per the authors' processing: T cell density was computed as TCR beta template counts normalized to usable DNA estimated by amplifying housekeeping genes. Richness was estimated using the preseqR package, with extrapolation to 400,000 templates for PBMC samples and to 120,000 templates for tissue samples. Clonality was defined as one minus Pielou's evenness. Tissue-enriched TCRs were identified by differential abundance testing using productive amino-acid clonotypes, minimum total count 5 and alpha 0.1. The Jaccard Index and the Morisita Overlap Index were used to measure how much the repertoires overlapped between compartments. TCR beta CDR3s were clustered by GLIPH together with public tetramer-defined viral CDR3s, and at least three viral sequences plus V-gene enrichment were required for viral motifs. TCRdb mirrors the immuneACCESS table, restricted to in-frame sequences. Some clones are absent from its copies; in checked studies, under half trace to an unresolved V gene, and the reason for the others is unknown. The DNA gave D and trimming, while V, J and clone size come from that table. For this sample the table gives about 57,000 clones, of which about 89% were detected only once. The ten most abundant clones make up just under 20% of the sample.

V loses 4 bases, J loses 2 bases, and the germline ends lie 8 bases apart. From the cysteine up to the phenylalanine, the CDR3 has a length of 12 residues. The read is trimmed to its CDR3 DNA, 36 bases read in frame from base 1. Taken from the germline V gene, the CDR1 and CDR2 loops are SQVTM and ANQGSEA. Concerning this clone itself: Its antigen remains unidentified. Nothing much larger sits one base from this clone, and base qualities are not available.

Material: peripheral blood, obtained before any cancer treatment. The chain couples TRBV29-1 to TRBJ1-1; the D gene cannot be resolved reliably. This sequence originates from a man aged 40-75 years with stage I lung adenocarcinoma. The encoded CDR3 is CSVAFVNTEAFF. The DNA sequence reads TGCAGCGTTGCTTTCGTAAACACTGAAGCTTTCTTT.